This is a list of T cell receptor beta chains from one sample in a study of shared clonotypes between healthy human individuals. Method: immunoSEQ multiplex PCR; TCRdb's copy keeps in-frame clones and lacks some. The table has millions of clones, about 95% seen once. What was sequenced was naive CD8+ T cells sorted from blood. These receptors were collected from a young man in good health. Both conserved end residues are part of each CDR3. The D gene is left open where the match is weak. Size tells how often a clone was seen (once, few, many) or the class of an expanded clone, and some rows leave it out.

J gene: TRBJ2-1; V gene: TRBV7-9; D gene: -; CDR3 length: 15; clone size: -; CDR3 protein: CASRHSLDYYNEQFF; CDR3 DNA: TGTGCCAGCAGGCATAGTCTTGACTACTACAATGAGCAGTTCTTC
J gene: TRBJ2-2; V gene: TRBV7-6; D gene: TRBD2; CDR3 length: 17; clone size: once; CDR3 protein: CASSLAPSGGETGELFF; CDR3 DNA: TGTGCCAGCAGCTTAGCGCCTAGCGGGGGGGAAACCGGGGAGCTGTTTTTT
J gene: TRBJ2-3; V gene: TRBV27; D gene: TRBD2; CDR3 length: 17; clone size: -; CDR3 protein: CASSLPTSGGALDTQYF; CDR3 DNA: TGTGCCAGCAGTTTACCCACTAGCGGGGGGGCCCTAGATACGCAGTATTTT
J gene: TRBJ1-4; V gene: TRBV6-1; D gene: -; CDR3 length: 15; clone size: -; CDR3 protein: CASSPFEWDMGKLFF; CDR3 DNA: TGTGCCAGCAGTCCATTCGAGTGGGACATGGGGAAACTGTTTTTT
J gene: TRBJ2-7; V gene: TRBV5-1; D gene: -; CDR3 length: 13; clone size: -; CDR3 protein: CASSLTGSYEQYF; CDR3 DNA: TGCGCCAGCAGCTTGACAGGGTCGTACGAGCAGTACTTC
J gene: TRBJ1-2; V gene: TRBV28; D gene: TRBD1; CDR3 length: 15; clone size: -; CDR3 protein: CASSYGQGAFYGYTF; CDR3 DNA: TGTGCCAGCAGTTACGGACAGGGGGCATTCTATGGCTACACCTTC
J gene: TRBJ1-5; V gene: TRBV4-1; D gene: -; CDR3 length: 15; clone size: once; CDR3 protein: CASSQGEGRDQPQHF; CDR3 DNA: TGCGCCAGCAGCCAAGGGGAAGGACGCGATCAGCCCCAGCATTTT
J gene: TRBJ1-1; V gene: TRBV7-9; D gene: -; CDR3 length: 18; clone size: -; CDR3 protein: CASSGRDGGLDMNTEAFF; CDR3 DNA: TGTGCCAGCAGCGGACGCGACGGGGGGCTCGACATGAACACTGAAGCTTTCTTT
J gene: TRBJ2-3; V gene: TRBV6-1; D gene: -; CDR3 length: 12; clone size: -; CDR3 protein: CASSDWRDTQYF; CDR3 DNA: TGTGCCAGCAGTGATTGGAGAGATACGCAGTATTTT
J gene: TRBJ1-2; V gene: TRBV27; D gene: -; CDR3 length: 15; clone size: once; CDR3 protein: CASSLSGLVSMGYTF; CDR3 DNA: TGTGCCAGCAGTTTATCTGGGCTGGTATCTATGGGCTACACCTTC
J gene: TRBJ1-3; V gene: TRBV5-1; D gene: TRBD1; CDR3 length: 16; clone size: -; CDR3 protein: CASSHRQGAAGNTIYF; CDR3 DNA: TGCGCCAGCAGCCACAGACAGGGGGCCGCTGGAAACACCATATATTTT
J gene: TRBJ2-7; V gene: TRBV28; D gene: -; CDR3 length: 16; clone size: -; CDR3 protein: CASSSSEAPLSYEQYF; CDR3 DNA: TGTGCCAGCAGCTCTAGCGAGGCACCTCTCTCCTACGAGCAGTACTTC
J gene: TRBJ1-6; V gene: TRBV6-5; D gene: -; CDR3 length: 16; clone size: few; CDR3 protein: CASSYLAGGVQSPLHF; CDR3 DNA: TGTGCCAGCAGTTACCTGGCAGGAGGAGTTCAGTCACCCCTCCACTTT
J gene: TRBJ2-1; V gene: TRBV11-2; D gene: -; CDR3 length: 16; clone size: once; CDR3 protein: CASSRLDESSYNEQFF; CDR3 DNA: TGTGCCAGCAGCCGACTTGACGAGAGCTCCTACAATGAGCAGTTCTTC